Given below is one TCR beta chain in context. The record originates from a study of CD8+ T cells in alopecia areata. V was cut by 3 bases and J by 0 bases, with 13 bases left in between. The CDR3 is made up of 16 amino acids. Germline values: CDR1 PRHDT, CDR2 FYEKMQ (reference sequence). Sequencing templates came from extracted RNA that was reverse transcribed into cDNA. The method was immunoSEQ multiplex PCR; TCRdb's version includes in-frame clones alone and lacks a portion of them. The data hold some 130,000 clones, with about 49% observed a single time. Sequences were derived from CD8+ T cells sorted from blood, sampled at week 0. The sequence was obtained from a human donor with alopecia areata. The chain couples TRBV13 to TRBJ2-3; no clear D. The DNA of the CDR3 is TGTGCCAGCAGCTTCTACACTAACCCTAGCACAGATACGCAGTATTTT. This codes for CASSFYTNPSTDTQYF.